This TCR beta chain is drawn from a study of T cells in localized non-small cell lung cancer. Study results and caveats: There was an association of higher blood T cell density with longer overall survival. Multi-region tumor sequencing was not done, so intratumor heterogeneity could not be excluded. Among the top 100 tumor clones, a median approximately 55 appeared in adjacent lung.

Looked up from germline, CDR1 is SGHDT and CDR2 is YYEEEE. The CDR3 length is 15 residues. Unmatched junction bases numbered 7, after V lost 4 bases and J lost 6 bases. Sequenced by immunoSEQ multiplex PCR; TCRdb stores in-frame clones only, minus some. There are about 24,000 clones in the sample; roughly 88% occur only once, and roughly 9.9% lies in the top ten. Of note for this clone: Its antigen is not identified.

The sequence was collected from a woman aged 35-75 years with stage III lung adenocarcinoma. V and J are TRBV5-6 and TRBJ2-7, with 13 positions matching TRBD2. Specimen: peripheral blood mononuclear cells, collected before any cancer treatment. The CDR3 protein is CASSRLLAGGGEQYF. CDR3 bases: TGTGCCAGCAGCCGATTACTAGCGGGAGGGGGCGAGCAGTACTTC.